This is a list of T cell receptor beta chains from one sample in a study of blood T cell repertoires in COVID-19. Clones were sequenced by immunoSEQ multiplex PCR, and TCRdb holds only the in-frame ones, with some missing. This sample carries about 40,000 clones, roughly four fifths of them seen once, and the ten largest clones take nearly 25%. Sequenced input: peripheral blood. Every receptor here comes from a human donor with acute or convalescent COVID-19. The donor label of this sample is uncertain. Both conserved end residues are part of each CDR3. A D gene is named only where the DNA matches it firmly.

v_gene: TRBV9; j_gene: TRBJ1-3; d_gene: .; CDR3nt: TGTGCCAGCAGCCTCGAACAGGGAGGAAACACCATATATTTT; CDR3aa: CASSLEQGGNTIYF
v_gene: TRBV6-4; j_gene: TRBJ2-3; d_gene: TRBD2; CDR3nt: TGTGCCAGCAGTGACGCGGGGGGACCCACAGATACGCAGTATTTT; CDR3aa: CASSDAGGPTDTQYF
v_gene: TRBV28; j_gene: TRBJ1-2; d_gene: .; CDR3nt: TGTGCCAGCAGTGAAAGAGGTATGCGCGGCTATGGCTACACCTTC; CDR3aa: CASSERGMRGYGYTF
v_gene: TRBV2; j_gene: TRBJ2-1; d_gene: TRBD2; CDR3nt: TGTGCCAGCAGTCCAACCCCCGGGACTAGCGGGGTAAATGAGCAGTTCTTC; CDR3aa: CASSPTPGTSGVNEQFF
v_gene: TRBV5-6; j_gene: TRBJ1-5; d_gene: TRBD1; CDR3nt: TGTGCCAGCAGCTTTAGTGGGACAGGGGGCGATCAGCCCCAGCATTTT; CDR3aa: CASSFSGTGGDQPQHF
v_gene: TRBV5-1; j_gene: TRBJ1-4; d_gene: TRBD1; CDR3nt: TGCGCCAGCAGCCGCGGACAGGAAAATTATGAAAAACTGTTTTTT; CDR3aa: CASSRGQENYEKLFF
v_gene: TRBV12-3/TRBV12-4; j_gene: TRBJ2-1; d_gene: TRBD2; CDR3nt: TGTGCCAGCAGTATCGGACTAGCAAATGAGCAGTTCTTC; CDR3aa: CASSIGLANEQFF
v_gene: TRBV5-8; j_gene: TRBJ2-1; d_gene: TRBD1; CDR3nt: TGTGCCAGCAGCCTGGACAGGGAAGTGCAGTTCTTC; CDR3aa: CASSLDREVQFF
v_gene: TRBV13; j_gene: TRBJ1-5; d_gene: TRBD1; CDR3nt: TGTGCCAGCAGCTTAGTGAGGACAGGGGGTTACAATCAGCCCCAGCATTTT; CDR3aa: CASSLVRTGGYNQPQHF
v_gene: TRBV19; j_gene: TRBJ1-5; d_gene: .; CDR3nt: TGTGCCAGTAGTAAACAGTTTAAACAGCCCCAGCATTTT; CDR3aa: CASSKQFKQPQHF